This record concerns one T cell receptor (beta chain) sequence. Its antigen is not identified. Researchers ran the PCR with 60 Vbeta and 13 Jbeta primers. Profiled with immunoSEQ multiplex PCR; TCRdb holds only in-frame clones, not every one. The sample includes under 250,000 clones, 65% to 90% seen only once; the top ten take approximately 2.2%. These data originate in a study of cytomegalovirus exposure and HLA in healthy donors. Broader study findings: The dataset shows that most TCR sequences were rare, while some public TCRs occurred in many donors.

V lost 2 bases to trimming and J lost 4 bases, with 11 bases between them. This CDR3 spans 14 amino acids. Germline-derived CDR1 and CDR2 are SQVTM and ANQGSEA. The chain employs TRBV29-1 and TRBJ1-4; D not certain. The TCR originated in a woman in her forties or fifties in good health and CMV-seronegative. The sequenced sample consisted of PBMCs. The CDR3 nucleotides are TGCAGCGTTGAACGCCGGGGAGGTAATGAAAAACTGTTTTTT. Translated: CSVERRGGNEKLFF. Full variable domain (missing parts from reference TRBV29-1 and TRBJ1-4): SAVISQKPSRDICQRGTSLTIQCQVDSQVTMMFWYRQQPGQSLTLIATANQGSEATYESGFVIDKFPISRPNLTFSTLTVSNMSPEDSSIYLCSVERRGGNEKLFFGSGTQLSVL.